Below, one T cell receptor (beta chain) is given with its context. This sample is part of a study of regulatory T cells in long-lasting Graves disease. Sample time point: persistent/refractory GD, antithyroid drugs over 5 years with positive TRAb. Construction of the TCR library relied on RNA isolated from PBMCs. Investigators prepared the TCR beta libraries by applying iRepertoire HTBI primers and Arm-PCR of CDR3 regions. From the multiplex PCR reads, TCRdb called clonotypes with MiXCR, one entry per CDR3 protein. The table includes 450,000 or so distinct CDR3 sequences, 20% detected once. This CDR3 comprises 16 residues. Germline V lookup: CDR1 MDHEN, CDR2 SYDVKM. Between the trimmed V and J ends, which lost 1 base and 2 bases, there was a span of 9 bases.

This TCR came from a female donor with Graves disease. Sequencing used peripheral blood mononuclear cells (PBMCs), obtained when the disease was refractory, from a patient treated with antithyroid drugs. This chain joins TRBV28 and TRBJ2-6; TRBD2 might be the D (6 bases). Here the CDR3 reads CASSLLGGAGANVLTF. The CDR3, as DNA: TGTGCCAGCAGTTTATTAGGAGGGGCTGGGGCCAACGTCCTGACTTTC.